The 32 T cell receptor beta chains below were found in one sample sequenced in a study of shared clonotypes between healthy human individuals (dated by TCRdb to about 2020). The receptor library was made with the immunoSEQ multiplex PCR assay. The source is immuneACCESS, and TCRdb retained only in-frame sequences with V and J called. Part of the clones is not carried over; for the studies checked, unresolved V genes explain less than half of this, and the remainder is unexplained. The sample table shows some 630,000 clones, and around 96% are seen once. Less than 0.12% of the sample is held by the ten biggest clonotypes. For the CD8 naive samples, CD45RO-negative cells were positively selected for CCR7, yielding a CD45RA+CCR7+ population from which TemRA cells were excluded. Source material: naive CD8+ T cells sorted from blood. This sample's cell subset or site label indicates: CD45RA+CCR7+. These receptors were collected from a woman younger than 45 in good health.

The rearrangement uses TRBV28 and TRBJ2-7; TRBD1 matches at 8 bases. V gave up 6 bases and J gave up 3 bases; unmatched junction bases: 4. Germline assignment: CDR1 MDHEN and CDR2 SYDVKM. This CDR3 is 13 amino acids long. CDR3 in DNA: TGTGCCAGCAGGCCAGACAGGGGCTACGAGCAGTACTTC. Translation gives CASRPDRGYEQYF.

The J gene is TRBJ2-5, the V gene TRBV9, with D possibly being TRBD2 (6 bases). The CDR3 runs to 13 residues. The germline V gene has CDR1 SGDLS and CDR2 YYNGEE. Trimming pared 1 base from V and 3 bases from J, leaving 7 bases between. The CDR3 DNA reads TGTGCCAGCAGCGTATGGGGGGAAGAGACCCAGTACTTC. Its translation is CASSVWGEETQYF.

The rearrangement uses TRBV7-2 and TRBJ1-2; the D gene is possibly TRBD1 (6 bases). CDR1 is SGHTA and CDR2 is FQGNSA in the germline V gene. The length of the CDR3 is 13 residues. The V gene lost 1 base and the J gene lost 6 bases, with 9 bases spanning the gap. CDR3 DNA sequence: TGTGCCAGCAGCTTAGGCAGGGGAGATGGCTACACCTTC. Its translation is CASSLGRGDGYTF. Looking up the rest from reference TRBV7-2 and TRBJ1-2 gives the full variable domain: GAGVSQSPSNKVTEKGKDVELRCDPISGHTALYWYRQSLGQGLEFLIYFQGNSAPDKSGLPSDRFSAERTGGSVSTLTIQRTQQEDSAVYLCASSLGRGDGYTFGSGTRLTVV.

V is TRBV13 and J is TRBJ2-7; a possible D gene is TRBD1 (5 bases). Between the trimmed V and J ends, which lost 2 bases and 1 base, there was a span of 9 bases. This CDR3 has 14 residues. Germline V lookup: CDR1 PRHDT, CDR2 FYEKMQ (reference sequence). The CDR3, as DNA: TGTGCCAGCAGCTTAAAAGACAGATCCTACGAGCAGTACTTC. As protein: CASSLKDRSYEQYF.

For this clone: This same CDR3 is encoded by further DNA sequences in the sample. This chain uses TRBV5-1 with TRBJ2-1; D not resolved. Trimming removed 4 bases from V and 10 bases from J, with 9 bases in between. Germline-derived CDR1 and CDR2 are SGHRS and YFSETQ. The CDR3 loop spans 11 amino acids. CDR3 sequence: CASSEYLEQFF. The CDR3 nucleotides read TGCGCCAGCAGCGAATACTTGGAGCAGTTCTTC.

CDR3 DNA: TGTGCCAGCAGCCCCCCGGGCCCTGTCTATGGCTACACCTTC. This encodes CASSPPGPVYGYTF. The chain employs TRBV14 and TRBJ1-2; D gene unclear. This CDR3 comprises 14 residues. With 4 bases removed from V and 4 bases from J, the gap between germline ends came to 13 bases. Germline V gene sequence: CDR1 SGHDN, CDR2 FVKESK.

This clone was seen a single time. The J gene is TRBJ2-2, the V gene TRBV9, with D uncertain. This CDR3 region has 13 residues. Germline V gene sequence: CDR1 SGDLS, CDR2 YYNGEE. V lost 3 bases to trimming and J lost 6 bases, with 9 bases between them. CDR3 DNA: TGTGCCAGCAGCGCCCCTCGGGCCGGGGAGCTGTTTTTT. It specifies CASSAPRAGELFF. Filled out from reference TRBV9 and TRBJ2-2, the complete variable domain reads DSGVTQTPKHLITATGQRVTLRCSPRSGDLSVYWYQQSLDQGLQFLIQYYNGEERAKGNILERFSAQQFPDLHSELNLSSLELGDSALYFCASSAPRAGELFFGEGSRLTVL.

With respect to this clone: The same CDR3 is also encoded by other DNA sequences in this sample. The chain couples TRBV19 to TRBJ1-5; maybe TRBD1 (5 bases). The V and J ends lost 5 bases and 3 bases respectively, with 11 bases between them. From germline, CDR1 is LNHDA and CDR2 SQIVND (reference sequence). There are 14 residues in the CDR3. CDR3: CASSVRDSNQPQHF. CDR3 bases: TGTGCCAGTAGTGTGCGGGACTCCAATCAGCCCCAGCATTTT.

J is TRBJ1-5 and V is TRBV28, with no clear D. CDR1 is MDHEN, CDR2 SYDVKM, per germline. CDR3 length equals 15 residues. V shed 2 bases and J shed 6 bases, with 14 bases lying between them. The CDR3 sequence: CASSLVRGYSQPQHF. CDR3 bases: TGTGCCAGCAGTTTAGTCCGAGGGTACAGTCAGCCCCAGCATTTT. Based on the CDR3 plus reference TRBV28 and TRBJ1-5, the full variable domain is DVKVTQSSRYLVKRTGEKVFLECVQDMDHENMFWYRQDPGLGLRLIYFSYDVKMKEKGDIPEGYSVSREKKERFSLILESASTNQTSMYLCASSLVRGYSQPQHFGDGTRLSIL.

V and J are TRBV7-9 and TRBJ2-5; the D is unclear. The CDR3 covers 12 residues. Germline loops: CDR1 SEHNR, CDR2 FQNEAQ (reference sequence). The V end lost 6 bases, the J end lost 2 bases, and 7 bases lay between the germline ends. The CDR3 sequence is CASSRRQETQYF. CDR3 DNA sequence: TGTGCCAGCAGTCGCCGGCAAGAGACCCAGTACTTC. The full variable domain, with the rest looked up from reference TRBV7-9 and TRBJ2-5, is DTGVSQNPRHKITKRGQNVTFRCDPISEHNRLYWYRQTLGQGPEFLTYFQNEAQLEKSRLLSDRFSAERPKGSFSTLEIQRTEQGDSAMYLCASSRRQETQYFGPGTRLLVL.

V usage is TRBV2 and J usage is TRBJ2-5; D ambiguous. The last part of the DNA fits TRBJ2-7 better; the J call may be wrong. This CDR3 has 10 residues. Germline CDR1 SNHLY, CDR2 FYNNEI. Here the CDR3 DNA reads TGTGCCAGCAGTGAATACGAGCAGTACTTC. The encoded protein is CASSEYEQYF.

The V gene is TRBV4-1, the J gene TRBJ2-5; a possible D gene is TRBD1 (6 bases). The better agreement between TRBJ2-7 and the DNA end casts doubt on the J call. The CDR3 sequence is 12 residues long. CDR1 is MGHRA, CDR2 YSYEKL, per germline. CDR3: CASSLLGGEQYF. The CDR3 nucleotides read TGCGCCAGCTCTCTCTTAGGGGGCGAGCAGTACTTC.

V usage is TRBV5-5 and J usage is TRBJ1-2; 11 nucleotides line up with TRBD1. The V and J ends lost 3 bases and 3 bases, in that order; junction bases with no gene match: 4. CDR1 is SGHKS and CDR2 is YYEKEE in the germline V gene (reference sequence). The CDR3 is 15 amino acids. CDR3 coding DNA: TGTGCCAGCAGCTCTTGGACAGGGGGCGACTATGGCTACACCTTC. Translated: CASSSWTGGDYGYTF.

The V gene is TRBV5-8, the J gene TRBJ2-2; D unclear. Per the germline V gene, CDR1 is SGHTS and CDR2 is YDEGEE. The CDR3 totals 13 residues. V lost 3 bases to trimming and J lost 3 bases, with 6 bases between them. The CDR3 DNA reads TGTGCCAGCAGCTCGTGGGACACCGGGGAGCTGTTTTTT. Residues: CASSSWDTGELFF.

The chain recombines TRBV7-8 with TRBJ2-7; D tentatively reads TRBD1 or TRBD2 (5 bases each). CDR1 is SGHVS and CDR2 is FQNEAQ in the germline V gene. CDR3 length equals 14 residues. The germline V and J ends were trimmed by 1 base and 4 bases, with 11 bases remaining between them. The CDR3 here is CASSLGQGVYEQYF. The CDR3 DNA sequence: TGTGCCAGCAGCTTAGGCCAGGGAGTGTACGAGCAGTACTTC.

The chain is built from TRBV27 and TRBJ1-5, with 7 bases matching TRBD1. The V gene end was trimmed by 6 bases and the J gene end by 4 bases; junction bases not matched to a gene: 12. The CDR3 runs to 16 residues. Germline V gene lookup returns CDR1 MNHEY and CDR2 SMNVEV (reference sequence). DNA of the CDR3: TGTGCCAGCAGCCTTTTGGGGACAGTAGGTAATCAGCCCCAGCATTTT. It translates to CASSLLGTVGNQPQHF.

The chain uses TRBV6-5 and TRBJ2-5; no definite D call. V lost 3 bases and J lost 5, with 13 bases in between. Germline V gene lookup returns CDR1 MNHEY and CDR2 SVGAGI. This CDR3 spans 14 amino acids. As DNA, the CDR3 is TGTGCCAGCAGTTATAGTACCGTTGGGGAGACCCAGTACTTC. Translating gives CASSYSTVGETQYF.

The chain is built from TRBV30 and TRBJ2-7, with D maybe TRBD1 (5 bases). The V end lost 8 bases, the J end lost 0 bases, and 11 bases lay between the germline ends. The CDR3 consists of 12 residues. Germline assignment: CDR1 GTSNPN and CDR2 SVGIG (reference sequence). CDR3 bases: TGTGCCGGACGACAGAGCTCCTACGAGCAGTACTTC. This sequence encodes CAGRQSSYEQYF. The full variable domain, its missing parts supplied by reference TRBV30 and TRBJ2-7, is SQTIHQWPATLVQPVGSPLSLECTVEGTSNPNLYWYRQAAGRGLQLLFYSVGIGQISSEVPQNLSASRPQDRQFILSSKKLLLSDSGFYLCAGRQSSYEQYFGPGTRLTVT.

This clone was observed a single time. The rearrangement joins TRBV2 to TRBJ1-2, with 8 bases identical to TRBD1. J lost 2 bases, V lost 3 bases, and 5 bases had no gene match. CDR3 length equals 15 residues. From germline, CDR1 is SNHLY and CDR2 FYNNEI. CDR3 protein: CASSEGRGRNYGYTF. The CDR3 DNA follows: TGTGCCAGCAGTGAGGGCAGGGGGCGCAACTATGGCTACACCTTC.

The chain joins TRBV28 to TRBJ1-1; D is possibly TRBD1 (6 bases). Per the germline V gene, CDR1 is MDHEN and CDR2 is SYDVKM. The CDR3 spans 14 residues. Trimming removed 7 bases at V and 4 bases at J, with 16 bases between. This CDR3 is CASKTGATGTEAFF. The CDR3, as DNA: TGTGCCAGCAAAACGGGGGCGACAGGCACTGAAGCTTTCTTT.

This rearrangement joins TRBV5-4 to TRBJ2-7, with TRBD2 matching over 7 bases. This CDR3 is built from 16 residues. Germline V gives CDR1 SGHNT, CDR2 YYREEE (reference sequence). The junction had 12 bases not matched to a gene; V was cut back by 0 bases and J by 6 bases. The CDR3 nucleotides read TGTGCCAGCAGCTTGGCCGTGGCGGGAGCCTTGGGCGAGCAGTACTTC. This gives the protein CASSLAVAGALGEQYF.

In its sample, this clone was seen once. CDR3 protein: CASSQGHAEMGYNEQFF. Here the CDR3 DNA reads TGTGCCAGCAGCCAAGGTCATGCGGAGATGGGCTACAATGAGCAGTTCTTC. The gene calls are TRBV4-2 and TRBJ2-1; the D is unclear. Germline CDR1 reads LGHNA; CDR2 reads YNFKEQ. This CDR3 is built from 17 residues. V was pared by 1 base and J by 3 bases, with 16 bases between.

CDR3 amino acids: CASSQGTAAYNEQFF. The CDR3 DNA reads as TGTGCCAGCAGCCAAGGGACTGCCGCTTACAATGAGCAGTTCTTC. V is TRBV14 and J is TRBJ2-1; D possibly corresponds to TRBD2 (5 bases). Trimming shortened V by 1 base and J by 4 bases, and 11 bases separated the two germline ends. Germline CDR1 SGHDN, CDR2 FVKESK. This CDR3 region has 15 residues.

The DNA of the CDR3 is TGTGCCAGCAGTTTATTCGTGGCTGGATCCTACGAGCAGTACTTC. It translates to CASSLFVAGSYEQYF. The V call is TRBV28, the J call TRBJ2-7, with no clear D. Germline CDR1 reads MDHEN; CDR2 reads SYDVKM. V shed 1 base and J shed 1 base, with 11 bases lying between them. The CDR3 has 15 amino acids. Filled out from reference TRBV28 and TRBJ2-7, the complete variable domain reads DVKVTQSSRYLVKRTGEKVFLECVQDMDHENMFWYRQDPGLGLRLIYFSYDVKMKEKGDIPEGYSVSREKKERFSLILESASTNQTSMYLCASSLFVAGSYEQYFGPGTRLTVT.

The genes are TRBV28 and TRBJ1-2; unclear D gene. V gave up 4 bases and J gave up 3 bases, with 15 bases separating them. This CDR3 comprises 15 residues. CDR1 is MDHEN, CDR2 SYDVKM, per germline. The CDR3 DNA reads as TGTGCCAGCAGTTGGGTCCTTGGGTTCGACTATGGCTACACCTTC. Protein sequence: CASSWVLGFDYGYTF.

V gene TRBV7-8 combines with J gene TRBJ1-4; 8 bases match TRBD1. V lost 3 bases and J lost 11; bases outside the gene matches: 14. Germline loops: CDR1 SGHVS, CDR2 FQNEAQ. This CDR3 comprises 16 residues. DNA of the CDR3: TGTGCCAGCAGCTTTACACCTAGGGACAGGCTTGTGAAACTGTTTTTT. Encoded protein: CASSFTPRDRLVKLFF.

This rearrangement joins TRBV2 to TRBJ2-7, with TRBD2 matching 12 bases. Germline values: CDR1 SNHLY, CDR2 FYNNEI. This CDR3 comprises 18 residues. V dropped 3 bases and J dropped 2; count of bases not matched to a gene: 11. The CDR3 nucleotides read TGTGCCAGCAGTGAGTCTAGCGGGAGGGTCCTAGGGACCTACGAGCAGTACTTC. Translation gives CASSESSGRVLGTYEQYF.

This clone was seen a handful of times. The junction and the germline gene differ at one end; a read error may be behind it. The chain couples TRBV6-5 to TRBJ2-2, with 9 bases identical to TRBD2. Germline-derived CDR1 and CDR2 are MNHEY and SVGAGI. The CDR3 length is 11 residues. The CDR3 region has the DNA TGCGTTAGCGGGAGCACCGGGGAGCTGTTTTTT. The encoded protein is CVSGSTGELFF.

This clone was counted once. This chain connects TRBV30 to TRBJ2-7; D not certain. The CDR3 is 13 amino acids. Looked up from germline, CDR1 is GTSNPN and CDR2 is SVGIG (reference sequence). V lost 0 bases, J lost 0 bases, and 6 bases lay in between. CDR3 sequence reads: CAWSVRSSYEQYF. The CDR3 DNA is TGTGCCTGGAGTGTCAGGAGCTCCTACGAGCAGTACTTC.

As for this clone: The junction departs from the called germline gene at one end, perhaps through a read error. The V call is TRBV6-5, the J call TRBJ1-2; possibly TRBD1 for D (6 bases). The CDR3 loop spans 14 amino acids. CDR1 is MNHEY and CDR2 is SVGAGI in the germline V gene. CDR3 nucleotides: TGTGCCGGCAGTTACTCAGGGGTTGCCTATGGCTACACCTTC. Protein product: CAGSYSGVAYGYTF.

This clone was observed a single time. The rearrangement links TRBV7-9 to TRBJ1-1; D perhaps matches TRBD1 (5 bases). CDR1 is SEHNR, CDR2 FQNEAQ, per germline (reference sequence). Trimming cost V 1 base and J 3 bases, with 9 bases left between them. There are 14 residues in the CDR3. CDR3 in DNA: TGTGCCAGCAGCTTAGTGCGGGGGGACACTGAAGCTTTCTTT. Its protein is CASSLVRGDTEAFF.

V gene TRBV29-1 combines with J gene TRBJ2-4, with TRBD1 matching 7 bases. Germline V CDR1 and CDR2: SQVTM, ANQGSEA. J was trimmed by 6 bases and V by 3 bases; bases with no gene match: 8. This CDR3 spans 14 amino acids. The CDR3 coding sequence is TGCAGCGTTGATGGGGCAGGGGGTACAAACATTCAGTACTTC. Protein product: CSVDGAGGTNIQYF.